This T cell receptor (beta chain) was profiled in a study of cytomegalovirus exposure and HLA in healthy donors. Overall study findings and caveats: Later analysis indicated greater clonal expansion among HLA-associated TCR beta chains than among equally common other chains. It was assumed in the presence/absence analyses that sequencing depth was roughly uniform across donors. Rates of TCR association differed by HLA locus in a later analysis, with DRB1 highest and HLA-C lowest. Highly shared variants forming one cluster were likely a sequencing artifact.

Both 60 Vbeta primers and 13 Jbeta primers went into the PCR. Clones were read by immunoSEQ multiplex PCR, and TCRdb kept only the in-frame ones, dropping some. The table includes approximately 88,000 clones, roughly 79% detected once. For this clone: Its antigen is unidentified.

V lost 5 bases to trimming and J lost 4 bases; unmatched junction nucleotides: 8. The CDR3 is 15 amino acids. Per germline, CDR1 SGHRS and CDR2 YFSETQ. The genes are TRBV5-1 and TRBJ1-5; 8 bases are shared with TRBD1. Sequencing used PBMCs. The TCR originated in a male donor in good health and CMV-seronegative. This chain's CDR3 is CASSYDRGPNQPQHF. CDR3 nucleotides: TGCGCCAGCAGTTACGACAGGGGCCCTAATCAGCCCCAGCATTTT. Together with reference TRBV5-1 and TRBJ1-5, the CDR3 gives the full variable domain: KAGVTQTPRYLIKTRGQQVTLSCSPISGHRSVSWYQQTPGQGLQFLFEYFSETQRNKGNFPGRFSGRQFSNSRSEMNVSTLELGDSALYLCASSYDRGPNQPQHFGDGTRLSIL.